The present TCR beta chain was sequenced within a study of tumor-infiltrating lymphocytes in primary liver carcinoma (TCRdb year 2017). About the investigation overall: Hepatocellular carcinoma (four) or combined HCC and intrahepatic cholangiocarcinoma (one) was present in the five patients, who were three men and two women aged 30 to 69 years. The five patients had tumors staged T1-T3 N0M0, with maximum diameters ranging from roughly 4 to 10 cm. Agilent mRNA microarray profiling was performed on the 20 to 25 tumor region samples to relate TCRbeta repertoire diversity to the local molecular phenotype. Technical replicate repertoires showed high reproducibility, with mean shared-clone rates around 0.9 and correlation coefficients above 0.95. Roughly 3.65 to 7.5 million productive TCRbeta reads were obtained per sample, and no significant difference in read depth was found between tissue types. A total of roughly 35 specimens from 5 patients, comprising some 25 tumor regions, 5 adjacent noncancerous liver tissues and 5 peripheral blood samples, were covered by TCRbeta repertoire sequencing. Across five regions of each liver tumor, along with adjacent normal tissue and blood, the study brought together TCRbeta repertoire sequencing, expression microarrays and whole-exome sequencing. General study outcomes and caveats: Only 4 or 5 patients were included in the study, and the authors note that the findings should be validated in a larger study. Because the samples were bulk and unsorted, CD4+ and CD8+ T cell repertoires could not be compared. Because only the TCR beta chain was sequenced and unpaired alpha chains were not captured, true repertoire diversity is likely underestimated. Only roughly 7.5-24% of top clones appeared in all five regions of a tumor, which suggests that tumor-infiltrating T cells are spatially heterogeneous. Pairs of tumor regions showed greater repertoire overlap (mean about 36%) than tumor-adjacent pairs (around 17%) or tumor-blood pairs (about 14%), which is consistent with antigen-driven expansion. The top 250 clones made up a significantly larger repertoire fraction in tumors than in blood (p = 0.039).

Using a constant-region primer and ProtoScript II reverse transcriptase, TCRbeta-specific cDNA was reverse-transcribed from 500 ng total RNA. Three nested multiplex PCR rounds, following a slightly modified ARM-PCR procedure, were used to build the TCRbeta libraries. Multiplex TRBV1-TRBV30 forward primers and a Cbeta reverse primer were used in the first two PCR rounds, each of which was run for 10 to 11 cycles. Sample barcodes and Illumina adapters were added in a final 25-cycle PCR with Deep VentR polymerase. Before sequencing, amplicons of 200-500 bp were gel-purified using a QIAquick gel extraction kit. An Illumina HiSeq 2500 was used to sequence the TCRbeta amplicons, generating 250-bp paired-end reads. The paper's processing steps were these. Trimmomatic v0.33 was used to quality-trim the reads, and FLASH v1.2.11 was used to merge paired reads so that full CDR3 sequences could be recovered. V, D and J germline segments were assigned to the rearranged TCRbeta sequences using MiGEC v1.2.1b. Clonotype statistics and Shannon-Wiener diversity indices were computed with VDJtools v1.0.0. Except for diversity analysis, only each sample's 250 most abundant clonotypes were used in subsequent analyses to reduce sampling bias. In-frame beta chains were kept once TCRdb had trimmed the public reads at Q25 with fastp and called clones with MiXCR. CDR3 protein duplicates are merged, each entry listing the most common genes and DNA. The V and J calls were not made by the authors but by TCRdb's processing. The sample table records more than 75,000 distinct CDR3 sequences; around 70% of these occur just once. The top ten constitute less than 20% of the sample.

About this clonotype itself: Its specific antigen is unknown. A much bigger clone sits one base away, suggesting this may be a read error.

Total RNA and DNA were co-extracted from approximately 20-30 mg of bulk tissue with the AllPrep DNA/RNA mini kit, without cell sorting. Roughly five patients with histopathologically diagnosed primary liver carcinoma underwent surgical resection in China between 2015 and March 2016. Chronic HBV infection was present in the patients, and the patients were treatment-naive at sampling. Each tumor was sampled at five spatially separated regions: the superior, inferior, left-lateral and right-lateral poles and the tumor centre. More than 80% viable tumor cells were found by histology in every tumor sample. Pieces of fresh tumor and adjacent tissue were cut in half, with one half kept in RNAlater at -80 degrees C and the other half sent for histology. For this chain, trimming is 5 bases at the V end and 0 bases at the J end, and the number of junction bases without a gene match is 4. The CDR3 contains 14 residues, cysteine and phenylalanine counted. The retained sequence is limited to the CDR3, 42 bases, with the frame set at the first base. Reading the germline V gene gives CDR1 SGHRS and CDR2 YFSETQ.

The chain is made from TRBV5-1 and TRBJ1-1; 7 nucleotides in the junction match TRBD1. Sample: liver tumor tissue from sampling region 1. This sample's cell subset or site label indicates: tumor region T1, superior pole. The receptor comes from a middle-aged man with primary liver carcinoma and hepatitis B virus infection. The nucleotide sequence reads as follows: TGCGCCAGCAGACCGGGACAGATGAACACTGAAGCTTTCTTT. It translates as CASRPGQMNTEAFF. Where the CDR3 stops, the reference TRBV5-1 and TRBJ1-1 genes take over; the full variable domain is KAGVTQTPRYLIKTRGQQVTLSCSPISGHRSVSWYQQTPGQGLQFLFEYFSETQRNKGNFPGRFSGRQFSNSRSEMNVSTLELGDSALYLCASRPGQMNTEAFFGQGTRLTVV.